This TCR beta chain was sequenced during a study of blood T cell repertoires in COVID-19. In the study overall: The United States, Italy and Spain supplied acute and convalescent COVID-19 samples. In each case, the material was cDNA or gDNA derived from T cells, B-cell-depleted T cells, or PBMCs.

Authors' analysis steps: How many nucleated cells were present was estimated from reference gene primer amplification. The protocol was immunoSEQ multiplex PCR, while the TCRdb copy is restricted to in-frame clones and leaves out a portion. V and J calls and clone size are copied from that table; D and trimming were computed from the DNA. The sample has 390,000 or so clones, more than 75% seen once. The V end lost 3 bases, the J end lost 2 bases, and 15 bases lay between the germline ends. The CDR3 sequence is 16 residues long. Germline-derived CDR1 and CDR2 are LNHDA and SQIVND (reference sequence).

This TCR was recovered from a woman aged 25 to 39 with COVID-19, enrolled during active disease. Sequencing used peripheral blood. This chain joins TRBV19 and TRBJ2-3; tentative D call: TRBD1 (6 bases). The CDR3 DNA is TGTGCCAGTAGTATTTTGGGGGCGAGCAACACAGATACGCAGTATTTT. It encodes CASSILGASNTDTQYF.